The rows below give T cell receptor beta chains drawn from one sample of a study of CD8 T cells in Susac syndrome. Via MiXCR, TCRdb re-called the immunoSEQ multiplex PCR reads, giving one row per CDR3 protein. The sample lists around 280,000 distinct CDR3 sequences, about 91% occurring once. Sequences were obtained from CD4+ T cells from PBMCs. These receptors came from a human donor with multiple sclerosis. CDR3s include the opening cysteine and the closing phenylalanine or tryptophan. D genes are given only for firm matches. Not every row has a clone size; where given, it reads once, few, many or a size class.

J | size | V | D | DNA | CDR3
TRBJ2-3 | NA | TRBV7-3 | TRBD2 | TGTGCCAGCAGCTCCGGGACTAGCGGGAGGGCAGATACGCAGTATTTT | CASSSGTSGRADTQYF
TRBJ1-1 | NA | TRBV6-2/TRBV6-3 | NA | TGTGCCAGCAGTCCCCATGGGGTTACGAACACTGAAGCTTTCTTT | CASSPHGVTNTEAFF
TRBJ1-1 | NA | TRBV7-8 | TRBD1 | TGTGCCAGCAGCTCTCGACAGGGGGGGACCACTGAAGCTTTCTTT | CASSSRQGGTTEAFF
TRBJ2-1 | NA | TRBV7-2 | TRBD1 | TGTGCCAGCAGTCCAGGGGGCGAGGTACTAGATGAGCAGTTCTTC | CASSPGGEVLDEQFF
TRBJ1-4 | once | TRBV7-9 | NA | TGTGCCAGCAGCTCGAGGGGGAAGGCTAATGAAAAACTGTTTTTT | CASSSRGKANEKLFF
TRBJ2-1 | NA | TRBV20-1 | NA | TGCAGTGCTAGGGGCGCGCCCAGGGGGACTTACAATGAGCAGTTCTTC | CSARGAPRGTYNEQFF
TRBJ2-7 | NA | TRBV7-9 | NA | TGTGCCAGCAGCTCCTTGAGGGGGACCTACTACGAGCAGTACTTC | CASSSLRGTYYEQYF
TRBJ1-5 | NA | TRBV6-2/TRBV6-3 | NA | TGTGCCAGCACTGGGGTTTCCAATCAGCCCCAGCATTTT | CASTGVSNQPQHF
TRBJ1-1 | NA | TRBV14 | NA | TGTGCCAGCAGCCGACTTGCGTACACTGAAGCTTTCTTT | CASSRLAYTEAFF
TRBJ2-1 | NA | TRBV24-1 | NA | TGTGCCACCAGTGAGGGAGGTACACAAAGACAGTTCTTC | CATSEGGTQRQFF
TRBJ1-6 | NA | TRBV2 | NA | TGTGCCAGCAGAAAGGCGCGCGATAATTCACCCCTCCACTTT | CASRKARDNSPLHF
TRBJ1-2 | NA | TRBV20-1 | NA | TGCAGTACCAGCGGGCCTGGACCCTATGGCTACACCTTC | CSTSGPGPYGYTF
TRBJ2-3 | NA | TRBV7-3 | TRBD2 | TGTGCCAGCAGCCGCGGGGGGGCCGCAGATACGCAGTATTTT | CASSRGGAADTQYF
TRBJ2-7 | NA | TRBV6-2/TRBV6-3 | TRBD2 | TGTGCCAGCAGAGCGGGAGGCCCTCCCTACGAGCAGTACTTC | CASRAGGPPYEQYF
TRBJ2-2 | NA | TRBV15 | NA | TGTGCCACCAGCAGAGAAGTAAGCGTGGGGGAGCTGTTTTTT | CATSREVSVGELFF
TRBJ1-2 | NA | TRBV6-5 | NA | TGTGCCAGCAGAAAGACGGGGGAGGGGCGACTTGGCTACACCTTC | CASRKTGEGRLGYTF
TRBJ2-1 | NA | TRBV20-1 | TRBD2 | TGCAGTGCTAGGCCCGGGACTAGCGGTCACAATGAGCAGTTCTTC | CSARPGTSGHNEQFF
TRBJ2-3 | NA | TRBV20-1 | NA | TGCAGTGCTTTTGGGGGGCCAGATACGCAGTATTTT | CSAFGGPDTQYF
TRBJ2-3 | NA | TRBV13 | NA | TGTGCCAGCAGCTTAAAGGGCATTAACACAGATACGCAGTATTTT | CASSLKGINTDTQYF
TRBJ2-2 | NA | TRBV19 | NA | TGTGCCAGTAGTGCCGGGACTACCGGGGAGCTGTTTTTT | CASSAGTTGELFF
TRBJ2-1 | NA | TRBV19 | TRBD2 | TGTGCCAGTAGTATAACTAGCGGGATCGGCGAGCAGTTCTTC | CASSITSGIGEQFF
TRBJ2-1 | NA | TRBV6-2/TRBV6-3 | TRBD1 | TGTGCCAGCAGTTTGGACAGGCCCGAATACAATGAGCAGTTCTTC | CASSLDRPEYNEQFF
TRBJ2-7 | NA | TRBV12-3/TRBV12-4 | NA | TGTGCCAGCAACCGAGACAGCACCTACGAGCAGTACTTC | CASNRDSTYEQYF
TRBJ1-1 | NA | TRBV12-3/TRBV12-4 | TRBD1 | TGTGCCAGCAGTCCAACAGGGGGGAGGTACACTGAAGCTTTCTTT | CASSPTGGRYTEAFF
TRBJ1-2 | NA | TRBV12-3/TRBV12-4 | NA | TGTGCCAGCATCCTCAGGGAAAACAACTATGGCTACACCTTC | CASILRENNYGYTF
TRBJ1-1 | NA | TRBV30 | NA | TGTGCCTCATATTACCGGACGGGCTTGAACACTGAAGCTTTCTTT | CASYYRTGLNTEAFF
TRBJ2-5 | NA | TRBV11-1 | TRBD1 | TGTGCCAGCAGCCGGGGACAGCAAATTCATCAAGAGACCCAGTACTTC | CASSRGQQIHQETQYF
TRBJ1-1 | NA | TRBV5-1 | NA | TGCGCCAGCAGCTTCGGTGGGGACGGTCGGCGCACTGAAGCTTTCTTT | CASSFGGDGRRTEAFF
TRBJ2-7 | once | TRBV6-2/TRBV6-3 | TRBD2 | TGTGCCAGCAGTTTTCGTCCGGGACTAGCGAGTACCTACGAGCAGTACTTC | CASSFRPGLASTYEQYF
TRBJ2-5 | NA | TRBV19 | NA | TGTGCCAGTAGTGTGGACCCCCAGTCGGGGACCCAGTACTTC | CASSVDPQSGTQYF
TRBJ2-1 | NA | TRBV20-1 | NA | TGCAGTGCCCCCTTAGTTAACAATGAGCAGTTCTTC | CSAPLVNNEQFF
TRBJ2-4 | NA | TRBV19 | NA | TGTGCCAGTAGTATCACCCCCGCAGGTGTCGGAGGTCACAAAAACATTCAGTACTTC | CASSITPAGVGGHKNIQYF
TRBJ2-1 | NA | TRBV7-2 | NA | TGTGCCAGCAGCTTAGCCGCGCTAAACAATGAGCAGTTCTTC | CASSLAALNNEQFF
TRBJ2-7 | NA | TRBV6-2/TRBV6-3 | TRBD2 | TGTGCCAGCAGCAGTTTTCTAGCGGGGGGAATCTACGAGCAGTACTTC | CASSSFLAGGIYEQYF
TRBJ2-2 | NA | TRBV20-1 | TRBD2 | TGCAGTGCTAGCCGTACTAGCGGGAGAGCCGGGGAGCTGTTTTTT | CSASRTSGRAGELFF